This T cell receptor beta chain was documented in a study of T cells in Graves' hyperthyroidism and ophthalmopathy (dated by TCRdb to about 2019). A note on the overall study: Peripheral blood samples were taken at the time of initial diagnosis, prior to any treatment. To identify distinguishing TCR V-J signatures, a discovery cohort of about a hundred patients was used, comprising 43 with Graves' ophthalmopathy and roughly 60 with stable Graves' hyperthyroidism. Prospective prediction of ophthalmopathy was tested in an independent validation cohort of 18 to 20 hyperthyroidism patients and 15 to 17 patients who later progressed to ophthalmopathy. The roughly 94 discovery patients were randomly divided into training and test sets at a 7:3 ratio. Thyroid tissue and blood T-cell repertoires from about 6 Graves' hyperthyroidism patients were also compared in the study. Once sampling was done, hyperthyroidism patients were given methimazole at a starting dose of 30 mg daily, whereas ophthalmopathy patients were given high-dose intravenous methylprednisolone. The paper reports TCR Vbeta CDR3 sequencing of 135 peripheral blood samples: under 45 ophthalmopathy, over 70 hyperthyroidism and 17 progressor patients.

On the study overall, not on this receptor specifically: No statistical method was used to fix the sample size in advance, and group allocation was not hidden from the investigators. Most expanded thyroid clonotypes (frequency above 0.001) were also detected in blood, suggesting blood repertoires may reflect thyroid immune responses. Ophthalmopathy was separated from stable hyperthyroidism by a 13 V-J signature model, with approximately 90% sensitivity and roughly 84% specificity obtained in cross-validation and 80%/75% obtained in testing. In validation, progression to ophthalmopathy was predicted by the model with 70.59% sensitivity and 72.22% specificity, a median of approximately 6.5 months before onset.

Comment on this clonotype: There is no known antigen for this receptor. No base quality information exists; no much larger clone differs at one position.

The TCR beta CDR3 regions were amplified from the RNA transcripts. The first round of RT-PCR for the TCR CDR3 was performed with the HTBI primer set and the Qiagen OneStep RT-PCR kit. A second multiplex PCR round built the libraries, followed by size selection and purification. The libraries were sequenced on an Illumina HiSeq2000 using paired-end 100 bp reads. From the authors' description of their analysis: SOAPnuke was used to process the raw data, with reads discarded if the reads contained adapters or uncalled bases, had a mean Phred below 15, or lacked an exact constant-primer or identifier match. High-quality paired reads were merged using COPE v1.2.5, and each unique nucleotide sequence was defined as a clonotype. MiTCR v1.1 was used to align clonotypes to the IMGT TRBV, TRBD and TRBJ reference segments. The analysis was restricted to V-J combinations with a frequency above 0.0001, which together covered 99% to 99.2% of the repertoires. The TCS score was defined as the ratio of F50 (clonal expansion) to E x V (chaos), calculated using BLOSUM62-based TCRdist between CDR3 peptides within each V-J. Welch's t-statistics and random forest reduced around 550 V-J features to 10 to 15, which were used in a naive Bayes classifier (R e1071). TCRdb passed the public sequencing reads through fastp at Q25 and MiXCR, retaining productive beta sequences. Duplicate CDR3 protein sequences are folded into a single record with the most common DNA and genes. Clone size and V and J calls follow TCRdb, not the original study. The sample table shows hundreds of thousands of distinct CDR3 sequences, and about a sixth are seen once. The top ten hold around 4% of the sample.

The germline V gene (reference sequence) gives CDR1 as DFQATT and CDR2 as SNEGSKA. The CDR3 runs 15 residues from the cysteine to the phenylalanine. Here the CDR3 DNA is all that survives: 45 bases in frame from base 1. V was cut back by 0 bases and J by 0 bases, leaving a gap of 10 bases between them. Graves' hyperthyroidism was defined as stable when no progression to ophthalmopathy occurred over 18 months of follow-up. Hyperthyroidism patients were newly diagnosed, had a disease duration of under 2 months, and were aged 18 to 65 years. Exclusion was applied to patients with uncontrolled infections, other autoimmune diseases, pregnancy or lactation. Diagnoses were established on the basis of clinical symptoms, serum thyroxine and TRAb, thyroid ultrasound, and orbital computed tomography. PBMCs were separated from about 10 ml of fresh peripheral blood using Ficoll-Paque density gradient centrifugation. Total RNA was extracted with Trizol reagent, and quality was checked on an Agilent 2100 Bioanalyzer.

Material: blood. The clonotype comes from a woman in her 30s with Graves' hyperthyroidism. Here the chain combines TRBV20-1 and TRBJ2-3, with no D gene named confidently. The CDR3 here reads CSARDVGISTDTQYF. The nucleotide sequence reads TGCAGTGCTAGAGATGTTGGTATAAGCACAGATACGCAGTATTTT.